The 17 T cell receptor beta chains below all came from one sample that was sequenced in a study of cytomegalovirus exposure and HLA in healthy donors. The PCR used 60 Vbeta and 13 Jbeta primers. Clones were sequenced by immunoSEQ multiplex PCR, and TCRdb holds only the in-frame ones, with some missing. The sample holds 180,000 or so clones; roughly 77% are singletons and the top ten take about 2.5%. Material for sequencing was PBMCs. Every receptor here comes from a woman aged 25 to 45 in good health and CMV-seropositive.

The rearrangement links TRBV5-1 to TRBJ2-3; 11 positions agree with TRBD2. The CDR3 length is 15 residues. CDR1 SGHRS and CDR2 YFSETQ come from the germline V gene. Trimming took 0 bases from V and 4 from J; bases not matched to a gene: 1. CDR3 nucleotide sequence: TGCGCCAGCAGCTTGGAGGGACTAGCGGCAGATACGCAGTATTTT. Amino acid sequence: CASSLEGLAADTQYF.

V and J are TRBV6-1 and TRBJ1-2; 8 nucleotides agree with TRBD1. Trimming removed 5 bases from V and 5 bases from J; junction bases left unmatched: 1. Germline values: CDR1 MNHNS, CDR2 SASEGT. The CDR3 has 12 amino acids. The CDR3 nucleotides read TGTGCCAGCAGTCGACAGGGGTATGGCTACACCTTC. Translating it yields CASSRQGYGYTF.

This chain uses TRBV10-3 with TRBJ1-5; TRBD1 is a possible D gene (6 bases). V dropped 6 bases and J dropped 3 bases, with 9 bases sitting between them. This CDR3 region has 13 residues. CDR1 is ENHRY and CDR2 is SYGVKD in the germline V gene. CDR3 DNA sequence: TGTGCCATCAGGTGGGACACCAATCAGCCCCAGCATTTT. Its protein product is CAIRWDTNQPQHF.

CDR3 bases: TGCAGCGTCGGGCTGACCGGGGGGAGGGGAAACATTCAGTACTTC. Translated: CSVGLTGGRGNIQYF. This sequence joins TRBV29-1 and TRBJ2-4; 7 bases agree with TRBD2. Trimming took 6 bases from V and 6 from J; bases not matched to a gene: 14. Germline CDR1 and CDR2: SQVTM and ANQGSEA. The CDR3 runs 15 residues.

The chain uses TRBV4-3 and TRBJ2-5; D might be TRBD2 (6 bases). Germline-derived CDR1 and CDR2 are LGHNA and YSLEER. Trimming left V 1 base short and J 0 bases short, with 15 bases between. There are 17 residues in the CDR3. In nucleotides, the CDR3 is TGCGCCAGCAGCCAAGGGCCGGCACTAGCAAACCAAGAGACCCAGTACTTC. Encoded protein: CASSQGPALANQETQYF.

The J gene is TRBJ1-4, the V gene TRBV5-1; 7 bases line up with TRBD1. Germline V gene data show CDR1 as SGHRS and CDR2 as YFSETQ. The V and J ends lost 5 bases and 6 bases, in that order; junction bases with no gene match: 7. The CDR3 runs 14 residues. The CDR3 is CASRPGTEDEKLFF. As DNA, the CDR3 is TGCGCCAGCAGGCCCGGGACAGAGGATGAAAAACTGTTTTTT.

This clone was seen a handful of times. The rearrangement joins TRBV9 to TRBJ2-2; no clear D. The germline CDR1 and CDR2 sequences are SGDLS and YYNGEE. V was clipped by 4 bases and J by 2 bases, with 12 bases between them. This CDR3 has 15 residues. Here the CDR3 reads CASSYYDSNTGELFF. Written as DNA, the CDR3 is TGTGCCAGCAGCTACTATGATTCCAACACCGGGGAGCTGTTTTTT.

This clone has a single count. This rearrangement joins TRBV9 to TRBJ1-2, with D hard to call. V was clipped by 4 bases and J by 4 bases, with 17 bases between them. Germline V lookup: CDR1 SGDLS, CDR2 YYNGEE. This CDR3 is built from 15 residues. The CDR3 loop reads CASSPGLIWGYGYTF. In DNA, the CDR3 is TGTGCCAGCAGCCCTGGACTGATATGGGGCTATGGCTACACCTTC.

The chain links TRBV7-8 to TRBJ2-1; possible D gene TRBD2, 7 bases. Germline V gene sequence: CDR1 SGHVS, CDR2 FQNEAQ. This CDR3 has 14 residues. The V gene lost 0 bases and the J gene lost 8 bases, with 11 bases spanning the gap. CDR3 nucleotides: TGTGCCAGCAGCTTAGCGCAGGGGAGGGATGAGCAGTTCTTC. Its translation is CASSLAQGRDEQFF. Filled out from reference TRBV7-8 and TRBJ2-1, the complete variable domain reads GAGVSQSPRYKVAKRGQDVALRCDPISGHVSLFWYQQALGQGPEFLTYFQNEAQLDKSGLPSDRFFAERPEGSVSTLKIQRTQQEDSAVYLCASSLAQGRDEQFFGPGTRLTVL.

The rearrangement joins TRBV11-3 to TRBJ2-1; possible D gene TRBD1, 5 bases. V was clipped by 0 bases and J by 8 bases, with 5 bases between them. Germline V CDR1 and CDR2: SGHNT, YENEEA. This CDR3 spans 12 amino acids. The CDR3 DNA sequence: TGTGCCAGCAGCTTAGACAGGGATGAGCAGTTCTTC. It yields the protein CASSLDRDEQFF.

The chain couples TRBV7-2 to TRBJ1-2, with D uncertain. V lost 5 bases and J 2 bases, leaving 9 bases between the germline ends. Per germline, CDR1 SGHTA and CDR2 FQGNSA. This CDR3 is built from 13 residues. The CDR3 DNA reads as TGTGCCAGCAGCCCCCGGGAGAACTATGGCTACACCTTC. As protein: CASSPRENYGYTF.

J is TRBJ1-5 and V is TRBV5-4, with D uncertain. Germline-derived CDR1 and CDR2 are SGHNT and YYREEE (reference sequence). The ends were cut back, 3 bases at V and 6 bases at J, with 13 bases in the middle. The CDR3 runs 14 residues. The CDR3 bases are TGTGCCAGCAGCTATGGCGGCGTGTTTCAGCCCCAGCATTTT. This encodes CASSYGGVFQPQHF.

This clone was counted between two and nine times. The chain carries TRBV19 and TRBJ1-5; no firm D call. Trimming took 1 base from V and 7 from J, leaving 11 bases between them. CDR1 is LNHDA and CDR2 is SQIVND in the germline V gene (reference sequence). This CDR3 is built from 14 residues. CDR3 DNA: TGTGCCAGTAGTATAGTCATTTACGGGCAGCCCCAGCATTTT. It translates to CASSIVIYGQPQHF. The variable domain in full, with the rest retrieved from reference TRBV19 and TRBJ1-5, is DGGITQSPKYLFRKEGQNVTLSCEQNLNHDAMYWYRQDPGQGLRLIYYSQIVNDFQKGDIAEGYSVSREKKESFPLTVTSAQKNPTAFYLCASSIVIYGQPQHFGDGTRLSIL.

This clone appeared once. The CDR3 is CASSITDRGEQYF. DNA for the CDR3: TGTGCCAGTAGTATCACTGACAGGGGCGAGCAGTACTTC. The V and J genes are TRBV19 and TRBJ2-7, with 8 bases lining up with TRBD1. The CDR3 is 13 residues long. Losses at the gene ends were 3 bases for V and 6 bases for J; bases not matched to a gene: 4. Germline V gene lookup returns CDR1 LNHDA and CDR2 SQIVND (reference sequence). The whole variable domain, filled in from reference TRBV19 and TRBJ2-7, reads DGGITQSPKYLFRKEGQNVTLSCEQNLNHDAMYWYRQDPGQGLRLIYYSQIVNDFQKGDIAEGYSVSREKKESFPLTVTSAQKNPTAFYLCASSITDRGEQYFGPGTRLTVT.

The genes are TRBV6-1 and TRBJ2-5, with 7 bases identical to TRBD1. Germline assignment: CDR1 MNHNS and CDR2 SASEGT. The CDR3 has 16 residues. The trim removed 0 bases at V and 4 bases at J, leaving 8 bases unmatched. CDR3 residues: CASSEAAGTVGETQYF. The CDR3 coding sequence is TGTGCCAGCAGTGAAGCGGCTGGGACAGTCGGAGAGACCCAGTACTTC.

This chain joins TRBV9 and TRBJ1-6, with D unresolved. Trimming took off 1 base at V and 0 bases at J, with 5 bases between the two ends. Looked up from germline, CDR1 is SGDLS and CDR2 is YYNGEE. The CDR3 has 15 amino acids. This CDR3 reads CASSVTISYNSPLHF. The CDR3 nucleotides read TGTGCCAGCAGCGTAACAATCTCCTATAATTCACCCCTCCACTTT.

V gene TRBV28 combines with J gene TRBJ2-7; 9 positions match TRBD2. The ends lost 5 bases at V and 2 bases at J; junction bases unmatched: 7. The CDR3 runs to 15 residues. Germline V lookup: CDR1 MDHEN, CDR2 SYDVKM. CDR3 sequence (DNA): TGTGCCAGCAGTCCAGCGGGGGGTCCAACCTACGAGCAGTACTTC. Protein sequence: CASSPAGGPTYEQYF.